Listed here are 7 T cell receptor beta chains from one sample, sequenced in a study of T cell responses to AZD1222 COVID-19 vaccine. TCRdb's table, derived via immunoSEQ multiplex PCR, lists solely in-frame clones and lacks some. The data show 120,000 or so clones, 80% to 90% seen once. Material: peripheral blood, obtained on day 0 of AZD1222 vaccination. The source of these receptors is an adult in good health.

This clone was counted once. The chain has TRBV7-9 and TRBJ2-7; D could derive from TRBD1 or TRBD2 (5 bases each). V was pared by 3 bases and J by 5 bases, with 17 bases between. Germline values: CDR1 SEHNR, CDR2 FQNEAQ (reference sequence). This CDR3 spans 15 amino acids. The CDR3 nucleotides read TGTGCCAGCAGCTTCTCAGGCAGGGTGAGGGACGAGCAGTACTTC. As protein: CASSFSGRVRDEQYF.

The rearrangement uses TRBV6-1 and TRBJ1-6, with no clear D. The V and J ends lost 3 bases and 10 bases respectively, with 10 bases between them. Germline CDR1 and CDR2: MNHNS and SASEGT. The length of the CDR3 is 13 residues. The chain's CDR3 is CASSEGGRSPLHF. The DNA for the CDR3 is TGTGCCAGCAGTGAGGGAGGGCGCTCACCCCTCCACTTT.

The V and J genes are TRBV6-5 and TRBJ2-3, with 11 nucleotides matching TRBD2. The CDR3 extends over 16 amino acids. The V gene end was trimmed by 0 bases and the J gene end by 4 bases; junction bases not matched to a gene: 3. Germline values: CDR1 MNHEY, CDR2 SVGAGI. Written as DNA, the CDR3 is TGTGCCAGCAGTTACTCCGGGACTAGCGGAGCAGATACGCAGTATTTT. This codes for CASSYSGTSGADTQYF.

The chain is built from TRBV10-3 and TRBJ1-3; TRBD1 is a possible D gene (6 bases). This CDR3 comprises 18 residues. The V and J ends lost 4 bases and 0 bases respectively, with 19 bases between them. CDR1 and CDR2 from the germline V gene are ENHRY and SYGVKD. The DNA of the CDR3 is TGTGCCATCAGTGCTATAGGAGGGGGAGGACGCTCTGGAAACACCATATATTTT. Its protein product is CAISAIGGGGRSGNTIYF.

This chain connects TRBV28 to TRBJ1-2, with D uncertain. The germline V and J ends were trimmed by 2 bases and 2 bases, with 12 bases remaining between them. The CDR3 covers 15 residues. CDR1 and CDR2 from the germline V gene are MDHEN and SYDVKM. CDR3 in amino acids: CASSLVLGKNYGYTF. CDR3 in DNA: TGTGCCAGCAGTTTAGTCCTGGGGAAGAACTATGGCTACACCTTC.

The rearrangement uses TRBV4-3 and TRBJ2-2; a possible D gene is TRBD2 (6 bases). V gave up 0 bases and J gave up 7 bases, with 18 bases separating them. CDR1 is LGHNA, CDR2 YSLEER, per germline. This CDR3 is built from 17 residues. CDR3 DNA: TGCGCCAGCAGCCAAGATCGGCTACTATCCGGGAGCGGGGAGCTGTTTTTT. Encoded protein: CASSQDRLLSGSGELFF.

The J gene is TRBJ1-1, the V gene TRBV12-1; the table's D call TRBD1 went unverified against the DNA. TRBV12-1 is termed a pseudogene. The CDR3 spans 15 residues. The CDR3 DNA follows: TGTGCCAACACACCCCGAATCACAGGGAATACTGAAGCTTTCTTT. Translated, it gives CANTPRITGNTEAFF.